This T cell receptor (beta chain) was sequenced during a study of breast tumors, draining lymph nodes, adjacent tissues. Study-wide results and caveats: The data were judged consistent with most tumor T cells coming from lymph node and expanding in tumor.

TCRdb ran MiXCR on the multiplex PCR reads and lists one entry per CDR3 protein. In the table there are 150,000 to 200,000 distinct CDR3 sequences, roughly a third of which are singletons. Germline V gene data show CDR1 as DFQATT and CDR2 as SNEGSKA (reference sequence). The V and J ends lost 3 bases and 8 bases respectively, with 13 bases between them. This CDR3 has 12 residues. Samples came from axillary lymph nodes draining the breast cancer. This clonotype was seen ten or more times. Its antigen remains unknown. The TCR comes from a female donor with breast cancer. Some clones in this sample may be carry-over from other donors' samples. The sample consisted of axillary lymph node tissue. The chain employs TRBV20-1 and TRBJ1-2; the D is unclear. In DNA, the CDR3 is TGCAGTGCTAGGTCCGGGAGAGAGGGCTACACCTTC. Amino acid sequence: CSARSGREGYTF.